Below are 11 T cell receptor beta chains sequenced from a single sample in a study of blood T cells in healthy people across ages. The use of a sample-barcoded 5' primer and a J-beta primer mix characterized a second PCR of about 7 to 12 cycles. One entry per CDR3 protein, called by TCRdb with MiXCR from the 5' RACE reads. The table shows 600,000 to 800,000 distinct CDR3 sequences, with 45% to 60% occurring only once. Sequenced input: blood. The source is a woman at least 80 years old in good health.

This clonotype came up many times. CDR3 protein: CATSDFSRTDTQYF. The CDR3 DNA reads as TGTGCCACCAGTGATTTTTCGCGCACAGATACGCAGTATTTT. This chain links TRBV24-1 with TRBJ2-3, with D unclear. V was clipped by 1 base and J by 1 base, with 5 bases between them. The CDR3 covers 14 residues. Germline CDR1 KGHDR, CDR2 SFDVKD.

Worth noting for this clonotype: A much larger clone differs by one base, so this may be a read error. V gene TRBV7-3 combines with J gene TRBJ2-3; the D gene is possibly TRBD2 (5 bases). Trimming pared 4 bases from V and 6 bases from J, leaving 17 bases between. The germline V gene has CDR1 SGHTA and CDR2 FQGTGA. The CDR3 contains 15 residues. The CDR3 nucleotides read TGTGCCAGCAGCTCCATAGGTCGACTATCGGATACGCAGTATTTT. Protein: CASSSIGRLSDTQYF.

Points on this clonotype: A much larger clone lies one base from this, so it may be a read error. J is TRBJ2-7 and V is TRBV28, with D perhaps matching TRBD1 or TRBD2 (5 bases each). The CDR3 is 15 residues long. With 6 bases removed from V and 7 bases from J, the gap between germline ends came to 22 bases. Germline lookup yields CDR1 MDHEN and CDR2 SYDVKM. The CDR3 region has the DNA TGTGCCAGCAGCAGCCCCGGGACGGCCTACAATGAGCAGTACTTC. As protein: CASSSPGTAYNEQYF.

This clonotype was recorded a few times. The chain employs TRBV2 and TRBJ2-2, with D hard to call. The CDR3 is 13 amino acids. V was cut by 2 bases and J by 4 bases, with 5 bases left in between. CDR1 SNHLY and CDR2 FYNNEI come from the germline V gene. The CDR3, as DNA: TGTGCCAGCAGTGAACCACCCACCGGGGAGCTGTTTTTT. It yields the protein CASSEPPTGELFF.

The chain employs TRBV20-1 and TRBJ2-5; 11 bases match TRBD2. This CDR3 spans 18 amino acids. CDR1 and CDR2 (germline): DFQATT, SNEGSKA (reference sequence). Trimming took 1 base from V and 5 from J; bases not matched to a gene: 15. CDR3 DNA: TGCAGTGCTAGAGCGACGGCTGGGACTAGCGGAAGCCTGGAGACCCAGTACTTC. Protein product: CSARATAGTSGSLETQYF.

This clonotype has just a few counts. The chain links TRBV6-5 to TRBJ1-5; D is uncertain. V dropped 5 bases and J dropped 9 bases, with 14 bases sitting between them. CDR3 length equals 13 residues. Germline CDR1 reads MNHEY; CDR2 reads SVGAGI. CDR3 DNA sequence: TGTGCCAGCAGTGTCAGCGAATCTGGGCCCCAGCATTTT. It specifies CASSVSESGPQHF.

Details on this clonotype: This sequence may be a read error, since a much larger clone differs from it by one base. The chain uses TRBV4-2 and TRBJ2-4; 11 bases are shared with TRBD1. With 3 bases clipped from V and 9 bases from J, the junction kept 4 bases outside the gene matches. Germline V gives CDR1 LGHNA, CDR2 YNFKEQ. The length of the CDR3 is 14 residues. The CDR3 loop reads CASSQDGTGGIQYF. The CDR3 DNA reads TGTGCCAGCAGCCAGGACGGGACAGGGGGCATTCAGTACTTC.

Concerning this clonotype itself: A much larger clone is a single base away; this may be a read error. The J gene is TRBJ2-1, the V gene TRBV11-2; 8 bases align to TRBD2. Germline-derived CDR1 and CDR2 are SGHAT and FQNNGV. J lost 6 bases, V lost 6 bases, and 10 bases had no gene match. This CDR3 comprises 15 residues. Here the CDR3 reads CASSFSRGGTNEQFF. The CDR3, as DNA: TGTGCCAGCAGTTTCAGCCGGGGGGGCACCAATGAGCAGTTCTTC.

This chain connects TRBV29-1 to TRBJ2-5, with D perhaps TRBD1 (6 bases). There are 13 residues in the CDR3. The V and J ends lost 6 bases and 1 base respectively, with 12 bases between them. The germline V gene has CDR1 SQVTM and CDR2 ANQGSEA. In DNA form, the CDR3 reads TGCAGCGTCCTTCGGACAGCCCAAGAGACCCAGTACTTC. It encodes CSVLRTAQETQYF.

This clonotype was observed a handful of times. CDR3 in amino acids: CASSPSGTSVYEQYF. The CDR3 coding sequence is TGTGCCAGCAGCCCATCCGGGACATCGGTTTACGAGCAGTACTTC. The V call is TRBV9, the J call TRBJ2-7; D is perhaps TRBD1 (6 bases). There are 15 residues in the CDR3. The germline CDR1 and CDR2 sequences are SGDLS and YYNGEE. The V and J ends lost 4 bases and 4 bases respectively, with 18 bases between them.

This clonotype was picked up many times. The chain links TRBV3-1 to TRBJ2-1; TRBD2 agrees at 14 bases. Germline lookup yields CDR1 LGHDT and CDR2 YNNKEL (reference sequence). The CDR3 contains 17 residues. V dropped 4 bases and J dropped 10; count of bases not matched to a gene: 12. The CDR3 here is CASSLKRGLAGAQEQFF. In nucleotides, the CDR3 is TGTGCCAGCAGCCTAAAGCGGGGACTAGCGGGAGCTCAGGAGCAGTTCTTC.